This is a list of T cell receptor beta chains from one sample in a study of cytomegalovirus exposure and HLA in healthy donors. Profiled with immunoSEQ multiplex PCR; TCRdb holds only in-frame clones, not every one. The table shows a few hundred thousand clones, with 75% to 85% occurring only once. Sequenced input: PBMCs. The receptors shown here come from a girl under 10 years old in good health and CMV-seronegative. The CDR3 runs from the conserved cysteine through the conserved F or W. The order of the fields is J gene, V gene, CDR3 protein.

J: TRBJ2-1
V: TRBV11-1
CDR3: CASSFGWGQGVGEQFF

J: TRBJ2-2
V: TRBV28
CDR3: CASSPLGLGFYTGELFF

J: TRBJ2-1
V: TRBV29-1
CDR3: CSVPRGSGSNEQFF

J: TRBJ2-1
V: TRBV11-3
CDR3: CASSHRRDRDKNEQFF

J: TRBJ1-3
V: TRBV6-5
CDR3: CASSAKTAVGDTIYF

J: TRBJ2-1
V: TRBV19
CDR3: CASSIRLAGGSEQFF

J: TRBJ1-6
V: TRBV7-9
CDR3: CASRQGVWSPLHF

J: TRBJ1-1
V: TRBV6-4
CDR3: CASRAELNTEAFF

J: TRBJ1-2
V: TRBV5-4
CDR3: CASSVFQGYGYTF

J: TRBJ2-1
V: TRBV6-6
CDR3: CASKASGSYNEQFF

J: TRBJ2-5
V: TRBV6-5
CDR3: CASSFLAGGTQYF

J: TRBJ2-2
V: TRBV6-6
CDR3: CASSYSGRAGELFF

J: TRBJ2-5
V: TRBV19
CDR3: CASRRGETQYF

J: TRBJ1-3
V: TRBV6-1
CDR3: CASSGTYGNTIYF